This record concerns one TCR beta chain sequence. Its specificity is not known. The source of the sample is a study of T cell responses to AZD1222 COVID-19 vaccine. For the study at large: Combined were second doses at about 4 or about 12 weeks. Study-wide results and caveats: Clonal diversity was possibly underestimated, and white British individuals and females predominated among donors. It was only a handful of AZD1222 recipients who were seropositive at baseline.

Using immunoSEQ multiplex PCR, the repertoire was profiled, and TCRdb retains in-frame clones only, with some absent. The table includes around 72,000 clones, around nine tenths detected once. Germline values: CDR1 MDHEN, CDR2 SYDVKM. V was trimmed by 2 bases and J by 10 bases, leaving 15 bases between them. This CDR3 has 15 residues. V gene TRBV28 combines with J gene TRBJ1-6; D may be TRBD1 (5 bases). Sample: peripheral blood, taken on day 0 of AZD1222 vaccination. The receptor's source is an adult in good health. In DNA form, the CDR3 reads TGTGCCAGCAGTTTACGGGGGTTGGGGGAATCACCCCTCCACTTT. Residues: CASSLRGLGESPLHF.